This TCR beta chain was observed in a study of cytomegalovirus exposure and HLA in healthy donors. General study points: Immune exposure information comprised only CMV serostatus. In a later analysis, specific HLA alleles were associated with 15,000 to 20,000 TCR beta sequences at a 0.05 false discovery rate. A later analysis, which compared TCR beta chains of equal frequency, found the HLA-associated ones more clonally expanded. The classifier reportedly diagnosed cytomegalovirus status with high specificity and sensitivity.

Primers included in the PCR were 60 Vbeta and 13 Jbeta primers. Assay used: immunoSEQ multiplex PCR; TCRdb lists only in-frame clones, some missing. The data contain 150,000 to 200,000 clones, 84% of them singletons. Comments on this clone: Its antigen is unknown.

With 5 bases removed from V and 0 bases from J, the gap between germline ends came to 13 bases. Germline V gene data show CDR1 as SGHNT and CDR2 as YYREEE (reference sequence). The CDR3 runs 15 residues. The chain links TRBV5-4 to TRBJ2-3; D possibly corresponds to TRBD2 (6 bases). The TCR originated in a man aged 25-45 years in good health and CMV-seronegative. Sequencing used PBMCs. The DNA of the CDR3 is TGTGCCAGCAGTCTGGTGGGGGGTAGCACAGATACGCAGTATTTT. It translates to CASSLVGGSTDTQYF.